The 15 T cell receptor beta chains presented below share a single source sample, sequenced in a study of shared clonotypes between healthy human individuals. Assay used: immunoSEQ multiplex PCR; TCRdb lists only in-frame clones, some missing. The repertoire holds over 750,000 clones, with approximately 97% as singletons. CD8 cells regarded as naive lacked CD45RO, were positively chosen for CCR7, and omitted terminally differentiated effector memory CD45RA+ cells. Sequencing was carried out using naive CD8+ T cells sorted from blood. These TCRs come from a man between 25 and 39 years old in good health.

V usage is TRBV29-1 and J usage is TRBJ2-1; the D is unclear. This CDR3 has 12 residues. Trimming removed 2 bases at V and 12 bases at J, with 14 bases between. Germline CDR1 reads SQVTM; CDR2 reads ANQGSEA. This CDR3 is CSVELWQERQFF. The CDR3 DNA sequence: TGCAGCGTTGAACTTTGGCAGGAGCGGCAGTTCTTC.

This chain connects TRBV19 to TRBJ1-1, with D possibly being TRBD1 (5 bases). Germline values: CDR1 LNHDA, CDR2 SQIVND (reference sequence). This CDR3 contains 13 residues. Trimming stripped 2 bases from V and 1 base from J, with 5 bases between. The CDR3 DNA reads TGTGCCAGTAGTATAACAGGGAACACTGAAGCTTTCTTT. Protein sequence: CASSITGNTEAFF.

The CDR3 spells CASRSSGRNNEQFF. The CDR3 nucleotides are TGTGCCAGCAGATCTAGCGGGAGAAACAATGAGCAGTTCTTC. This chain uses TRBV27 with TRBJ2-1, with TRBD2 identical over 10 bases. V trimming: 6 bases; J trimming: 5 bases; junction bases outside the gene matches: 4. CDR1 is MNHEY, CDR2 SMNVEV, per germline (reference sequence). The CDR3 contains 14 residues.

V gene TRBV4-1 combines with J gene TRBJ1-4; D unresolved. The CDR3 totals 15 residues. V was shortened by 4 bases and J by 5 bases, with 14 bases between the two germline ends. Germline assignment: CDR1 MGHRA and CDR2 YSYEKL. The CDR3 DNA is TGCGCCAGCAGCCCCCGTGGAACCTTGAATGAAAAACTGTTTTTT. It specifies CASSPRGTLNEKLFF.

As regards this clone: Other DNA sequences of this sample code for an identical CDR3. V gene TRBV7-9 combines with J gene TRBJ1-1; D is unresolved. This CDR3 is 14 amino acids long. Per the germline V gene, CDR1 is SEHNR and CDR2 is FQNEAQ (reference sequence). V was shortened by 5 bases and J by 1 base, with 11 bases between the two germline ends. The CDR3 reads CASSPDGENTEAFF. The CDR3 DNA sequence: TGTGCCAGCAGCCCGGACGGTGAGAACACTGAAGCTTTCTTT.

This clone was observed a single time. J is TRBJ2-5 and V is TRBV11-1; D possibly corresponds to TRBD2 (6 bases). This CDR3 spans 14 amino acids. V dropped 6 bases and J dropped 4 bases, with 15 bases sitting between them. Germline V gene data show CDR1 as SGHAT and CDR2 as FQDESV (reference sequence). CDR3: CASSQPRGGETQYF. The CDR3 DNA reads TGTGCCAGCAGTCAACCCCGGGGAGGAGAGACCCAGTACTTC. Full variable domain (rest looked up from reference TRBV11-1 and TRBJ2-5): EAEVAQSPRYKITEKSQAVAFWCDPISGHATLYWYRQILGQGPELLVQFQDESVVDDSQLPKDRFSAERLKGVDSTLKIQPAELGDSAMYLCASSQPRGGETQYFGPGTRLLVL.

A few counts support this clone. The rearrangement links TRBV27 to TRBJ2-1; D call uncertain. Germline values: CDR1 MNHEY, CDR2 SMNVEV (reference sequence). V lost 2 bases and J 8 bases, leaving 7 bases between the germline ends. This CDR3 is 12 amino acids long. CDR3: CASSLTHDEQFF. In nucleotides, the CDR3 is TGTGCCAGCAGTTTAACCCATGATGAGCAGTTCTTC.

This clone was recorded once. The chain has TRBV27 and TRBJ2-1; 7 positions match TRBD1. CDR1 and CDR2 from the germline V gene are MNHEY and SMNVEV (reference sequence). The CDR3 totals 16 residues. The trim removed 3 bases at V and 2 bases at J, leaving 7 bases unmatched. This CDR3 reads CASSFSRDRTYNEQFF. CDR3 DNA: TGTGCCAGCAGTTTCTCTCGGGACAGAACCTACAATGAGCAGTTCTTC.

The J gene is TRBJ2-7, the V gene TRBV27, with 8 bases that match TRBD1. The CDR3 runs to 14 residues. Germline CDR1 and CDR2: MNHEY and SMNVEV (reference sequence). The J segment lost 3 bases and the V segment lost 1 base, leaving 2 bases of the junction unmatched. The chain's CDR3 is CASSLWTGNYEQYF. In DNA, the CDR3 is TGTGCCAGCAGTTTATGGACAGGGAACTACGAGCAGTACTTC.

The chain recombines TRBV29-1 with TRBJ2-1, with 9 bases matching TRBD2. The CDR3 spans 14 residues. CDR1 and CDR2 (germline): SQVTM, ANQGSEA. J lost 5 bases, V lost 4 bases, and 6 bases had no gene match. CDR3 nucleotide sequence: TGCAGCGTTGTCAGGACTAGCGCGAACAATGAGCAGTTCTTC. Amino acid sequence: CSVVRTSANNEQFF.

The CDR3: CASSMDTQYF. CDR3 bases: TGTGCCAGTAGTATGGATACGCAGTATTTT. This chain uses TRBV19 with TRBJ2-3; D is unresolved. Germline lookup yields CDR1 LNHDA and CDR2 SQIVND (reference sequence). This CDR3 contains 10 residues. V was trimmed by 3 bases and J by 6 bases, leaving 1 base between them.

The chain has TRBV7-6 and TRBJ2-7; a possible D gene is TRBD2 (6 bases). This CDR3 comprises 14 residues. Germline-derived CDR1 and CDR2 are SGHVS and FNYEAQ. The V end lost 1 base, the J end lost 2 bases, and 9 bases lay between the germline ends. The CDR3 DNA follows: TGTGCCAGCAGCTTAGTAGCGGAGACCTACGAGCAGTACTTC. Translated, it gives CASSLVAETYEQYF. Drawing the rest from reference TRBV7-6 and TRBJ2-7, the complete variable domain is GAGVSQSPRYKVTKRGQDVALRCDPISGHVSLYWYRQALGQGPEFLTYFNYEAQQDKSGLPNDRFSAERPEGSISTLTIQRTEQRDSAMYRCASSLVAETYEQYFGPGTRLTVT.

V gene TRBV4-1 combines with J gene TRBJ2-7; D may correspond to TRBD1 or TRBD2 (5 bases each). The germline gives CDR1 MGHRA, CDR2 YSYEKL. CDR3 length: 16 residues. The germline V and J ends were trimmed by 3 bases and 6 bases, with 21 bases remaining between them. CDR3 sequence reads: CASSQEGTLDEGEQYF. DNA of the CDR3: TGCGCCAGCAGCCAGGAAGGGACGCTAGATGAGGGCGAGCAGTACTTC.

The J gene is TRBJ2-7, the V gene TRBV27; 8 nucleotides match TRBD2. CDR1 and CDR2 from the germline V gene are MNHEY and SMNVEV (reference sequence). V dropped 6 bases and J dropped 2; count of bases not matched to a gene: 3. CDR3 length: 13 residues. The CDR3 here is CASSISGTYEQYF. For the CDR3, the DNA is TGTGCCAGCAGCATTAGCGGGACCTACGAGCAGTACTTC.

This rearrangement joins TRBV2 to TRBJ1-1; 7 nucleotides line up with TRBD1. V was clipped by 3 bases and J by 4 bases; unmatched bases: 8. From germline, CDR1 is SNHLY and CDR2 FYNNEI. The CDR3 consists of 15 residues. The CDR3 region is CASSEKGGAVTEAFF. In nucleotides, the CDR3 is TGTGCCAGCAGTGAGAAAGGGGGCGCAGTCACTGAAGCTTTCTTT.